Listed below are T cell receptor beta chains from one sample, sequenced in a study of blood T cells in healthy people across ages. Using its own MiXCR run on the 5' RACE reads, TCRdb lists one record per CDR3 protein. The sample contains some 1.1 million distinct CDR3 sequences, around two fifths of which appear only once. Input material: blood. The receptors were gathered from a man aged 18 to 35 in good health. The CDR3 runs from the conserved cysteine through the conserved F or W. D genes are given only for firm matches. Some rows mark clone size as missing; the rest say once, few, many or name a class of expanded clone.

few,TRBV9,.,TRBJ1-5,CASSVGDHSNQPQHF,TGTGCCAGCAGCGTAGGGGACCATAGCAATCAGCCCCAGCATTTT
.,TRBV12-5,.,TRBJ2-3,CASARYGDTQYF,TGTGCTAGTGCTCGCTATGGCGATACGCAGTATTTT
.,TRBV12-3/TRBV12-4,.,TRBJ2-3,CASSLVQRTLSTDTQYF,TGTGCCAGCAGTTTAGTTCAAAGGACGTTAAGCACAGATACGCAGTATTTT
.,TRBV7-2,.,TRBJ2-4,CASSFGRTNIQYF,TGTGCCAGCAGCTTCGGACGGACAAACATTCAGTACTTC
few,TRBV7-9,TRBD1,TRBJ2-3,CASSQLGTGMSTDTQYF,TGTGCCAGCAGCCAATTGGGGACAGGGATGTCCACAGATACGCAGTATTTT
.,TRBV20-1,.,TRBJ2-7,CSASGQGIEHSYEQYF,TGCAGTGCTAGCGGGCAGGGGATAGAACACTCCTACGAGCAGTACTTC
few,TRBV20-1,TRBD1,TRBJ1-2,CSASNRGTYGYTF,TGCAGTGCTAGCAACAGGGGAACCTATGGCTACACCTTC
.,TRBV10-2,.,TRBJ1-6,CASSEQHSPLHF,TGCGCCAGCAGTGAACAGCATTCACCCCTCCACTTT
few,TRBV10-3,.,TRBJ2-1,CAISEPRNSGKVEQFF,TGTGCCATCAGTGAGCCTAGGAACTCCGGGAAGGTTGAGCAGTTCTTC
many,TRBV5-6,TRBD1,TRBJ2-5,CASSFGQVLQETQYF,TGTGCCAGCAGCTTCGGACAGGTTCTCCAAGAGACCCAGTACTTC
.,TRBV24-1,.,TRBJ2-1,CATSDKWSGKQFF,TGTGCCACCAGTGATAAGTGGAGTGGAAAGCAGTTCTTC
few,TRBV12-3/TRBV12-4,.,TRBJ2-1,CASSLAVISYNEQFF,TGTGCCAGCAGTTTAGCGGTGATCTCCTACAATGAGCAGTTCTTC
few,TRBV6-1,.,TRBJ1-1,CASTLTWASDTEAFF,TGTGCCAGCACCCTAACCTGGGCGTCTGACACTGAAGCTTTCTTT
few,TRBV4-1,.,TRBJ1-1,CASSQDGQIGTEAFF,TGCGCCAGCAGCCAAGATGGGCAGATTGGCACTGAAGCTTTCTTT
few,TRBV7-2,.,TRBJ2-1,CASSGLNNEQFF,TGTGCCAGCAGCGGTCTGAACAATGAGCAGTTCTTC
.,TRBV5-1,TRBD2,TRBJ2-1,CASKRTSGGHNEQFF,TGCGCCAGTAAGAGGACTAGCGGGGGACACAATGAGCAGTTCTTC
.,TRBV5-1,.,TRBJ2-3,CASSNGGLNEKLYF,TGCGCCAGCAGCAACGGAGGCCTTAATGAAAAACTGTATTTT
.,TRBV12-3/TRBV12-4,.,TRBJ1-6,CASSFLGQNLHF,TGTGCCAGCAGTTTCTTGGGACAAAACCTCCACTTT
.,TRBV4-3,.,TRBJ1-3,CASSQGPQTGGNTIYF,TGCGCCAGCAGCCAAGGGCCTCAGACGGGGGGAAACACCATATATTTT
.,TRBV29-1,.,TRBJ2-5,CSVEEQGRGAQYF,TGCAGCGTCGAAGAACAGGGGAGGGGGGCCCAGTACTTC
.,TRBV10-3,.,TRBJ1-5,CAISESKASAGNQPQHF,TGTGCCATCAGTGAGTCGAAAGCTTCTGCGGGCAATCAGCCCCAGCATTTT
.,TRBV20-1,.,TRBJ2-7,CSAGPSGRPYNEQYF,TGCAGTGCTGGACCGTCGGGTCGGCCCTACAATGAGCAGTACTTC
few,TRBV12-3/TRBV12-4,.,TRBJ1-2,CASRRTLNYGYTF,TGTGCCAGCAGACGGACTCTTAACTATGGCTACACCTTC
few,TRBV4-2,.,TRBJ2-5,CASGSMVSRGELWDEQYF,TGTGCCAGCGGCTCAATGGTTTCTAGAGGGGAGCTTTGGGATGAGCAGTACTTC
many,TRBV10-3,TRBD2,TRBJ2-1,CAISAGLAGGAETNEQFF,TGTGCCATCAGTGCTGGACTAGCGGGGGGGGCCGAGACCAATGAGCAGTTCTTC
.,TRBV4-3,TRBD1,TRBJ2-6,CASSQESHRGFGANVLTF,TGCGCCAGCAGCCAAGAATCACACAGGGGGTTTGGGGCCAACGTCCTGACTTTC
.,TRBV6-2/TRBV6-3,TRBD1,TRBJ2-2,CASSWRTGSTGELFF,TGTGCCAGCAGCTGGAGGACAGGGAGCACCGGGGAGCTGTTTTTT
few,TRBV27,.,TRBJ2-7,CASNALGSYEQYF,TGTGCCAGCAACGCCCTGGGATCCTACGAGCAGTACTTC
.,TRBV18,.,TRBJ2-5,CASKPGHMGQYF,TGTGCCAGCAAGCCGGGACATATGGGGCAGTACTTC
few,TRBV3-1,TRBD1,TRBJ1-5,CASSPQGAGNQPQHF,TGTGCCAGCAGCCCACAGGGGGCGGGCAATCAGCCCCAGCATTTT
.,TRBV12-3/TRBV12-4,TRBD1,TRBJ1-3,CASSTAGTGGNTIYF,TGTGCCAGCAGTACCGCCGGGACAGGTGGAAACACCATATATTTT
few,TRBV7-2,.,TRBJ2-7,CASSLATRGEQYF,TGTGCCAGCAGCTTAGCTACTCGTGGCGAGCAGTACTTC
.,TRBV30,TRBD1,TRBJ1-5,CAWSSDRGRDQPQHF,TGTGCCTGGAGCTCCGACAGGGGGCGAGATCAGCCCCAGCATTTT
few,TRBV7-9,.,TRBJ2-3,CASSSGTFRDTQYF,TGTGCCAGCAGCTCGGGGACCTTTCGAGATACGCAGTATTTT
.,TRBV19,TRBD1,TRBJ2-1,CASSIGDRTYNEQFF,TGTGCCAGTAGTATAGGGGACAGGACCTACAATGAGCAGTTCTTC
many,TRBV11-2,.,TRBJ2-5,CASSLYGGPQETQYF,TGTGCCAGCAGCTTATATGGGGGCCCCCAAGAGACCCAGTACTTC
few,TRBV20-1,.,TRBJ1-1,CSAPTRGALSNTEAFF,TGCAGTGCCCCTACCAGGGGTGCGTTATCGAACACTGAAGCTTTCTTT
.,TRBV7-9,.,TRBJ2-7,CASAPAGGSYEQYF,TGTGCCAGCGCCCCTGCGGGCGGATCCTACGAGCAGTACTTC
.,TRBV12-3/TRBV12-4,.,TRBJ2-7,CASSYLVPYEQYF,TGTGCCAGCAGCTATCTAGTTCCCTACGAGCAGTACTTC
few,TRBV12-3/TRBV12-4,.,TRBJ2-1,CASSLGGQGDEQFF,TGTGCCAGCTCCCTGGGGGGGCAAGGCGATGAGCAGTTCTTC
.,TRBV20-1,TRBD2,TRBJ2-5,CSAPPGGSLETQYF,TGCAGTGCTCCACCTGGCGGGAGTTTGGAGACCCAGTACTTC
few,TRBV4-1,.,TRBJ1-6,CASSQDHRFSPLHF,TGCGCCAGCAGCCAAGATCACAGGTTTTCACCCCTCCACTTT
few,TRBV29-1,.,TRBJ2-6,CSVEKSMGSGANVLTF,TGCAGCGTTGAGAAGTCTATGGGCTCTGGGGCCAACGTCCTGACTTTC
.,TRBV4-1,TRBD2,TRBJ2-3,CASSPQWRGATGTQYF,TGCGCCAGCAGCCCCCAATGGCGGGGGGCCACAGGTACGCAGTATTTT
.,TRBV15,.,TRBJ1-1,CATSRDLAITEAFF,TGTGCCACCAGCAGAGATCTGGCGATCACTGAAGCTTTCTTT
.,TRBV12-3/TRBV12-4,.,TRBJ2-4,CASSRKRVYHKQYF,TGTGCCAGCAGTAGAAAGCGAGTTTACCACAAGCAGTACTTC